Listed below are T cell receptor beta chains from one sample, sequenced in a study of cytomegalovirus exposure and HLA in healthy donors. This table comes from immunoSEQ multiplex PCR, and its TCRdb copy is limited to in-frame clones, with some not included. The sample lists 55,000 to 70,000 clones; just under 95% were seen once. Sequenced sample: PBMCs. The receptor set was obtained from a man younger than 35 in good health and CMV-seronegative. The CDR3 runs from the conserved cysteine through the conserved F or W. The D gene is left open where the match is weak. Clone size is stated in some rows and not others, as once, few, many or a class when expanded.

len: 14; j_gene: TRBJ2-1; v_gene: TRBV19; abundance: -; d_gene: TRBD1; CDR3aa: CASSILAGGNEQFF; CDR3nt: TGTGCCAGTAGTATTCTAGCAGGGGGCAATGAGCAGTTCTTC
len: 12; j_gene: TRBJ2-2; v_gene: TRBV19; abundance: -; d_gene: -; CDR3aa: CASSIGLGELFF; CDR3nt: TGTGCCAGTAGTATAGGGCTCGGGGAGCTGTTTTTT
len: 16; j_gene: TRBJ1-4; v_gene: TRBV2; abundance: -; d_gene: -; CDR3aa: CASSESPPQANEKLFF; CDR3nt: TGTGCCAGCAGTGAAAGTCCGCCACAGGCTAATGAAAAACTGTTTTTT
len: 15; j_gene: TRBJ2-2; v_gene: TRBV27; abundance: -; d_gene: -; CDR3aa: CASTTATGNTGELFF; CDR3nt: TGTGCCAGCACCACCGCTACAGGGAACACCGGGGAGCTGTTTTTT
len: 18; j_gene: TRBJ2-1; v_gene: TRBV11-2; abundance: few; d_gene: -; CDR3aa: CASSLGLRAGVANTEQFF; CDR3nt: TGTGCCAGCAGCTTAGGATTGCGAGCGGGCGTCGCTAACACTGAGCAGTTCTTC
len: 13; j_gene: TRBJ2-1; v_gene: TRBV13; abundance: -; d_gene: TRBD2; CDR3aa: CASRIGTRNEQFF; CDR3nt: TGTGCCAGCAGGATCGGGACTAGGAATGAGCAGTTCTTC
len: 16; j_gene: TRBJ1-1; v_gene: TRBV29-1; abundance: few; d_gene: TRBD1; CDR3aa: CSVEVRTGGRNTEAFF; CDR3nt: TGCAGCGTTGAAGTGAGGACAGGGGGCAGGAACACTGAAGCTTTCTTT
len: 16; j_gene: TRBJ2-2; v_gene: TRBV28; abundance: -; d_gene: TRBD2; CDR3aa: CASSRPLAGNTGELFF; CDR3nt: TGTGCCAGCAGTAGGCCACTAGCGGGGAACACCGGGGAGCTGTTTTTT
len: 16; j_gene: TRBJ1-5; v_gene: TRBV5-1; abundance: -; d_gene: -; CDR3aa: CASSLDPQGSNQPQHF; CDR3nt: TGCGCCAGCAGCTTGGATCCACAGGGTTCTAATCAGCCCCAGCATTTT
len: 16; j_gene: TRBJ2-7; v_gene: TRBV7-8; abundance: once; d_gene: TRBD1; CDR3aa: CASSPTRDRGTYEQYF; CDR3nt: TGTGCCAGCAGCCCAACCCGGGACAGGGGGACCTACGAGCAGTACTTC
len: 14; j_gene: TRBJ1-5; v_gene: TRBV28; abundance: -; d_gene: -; CDR3aa: CASSPFRVSEPQHF; CDR3nt: TGTGCCAGCAGTCCTTTCAGGGTTTCAGAGCCCCAGCATTTT